The text below deals with one T cell receptor beta chain. The assay was immunoSEQ multiplex PCR, and TCRdb's table has in-frame clones only and misses some. The profile covers roughly 2.5 million clones, with approximately 94% appearing a single time and about 0.13% taken by the ten largest. The sample is drawn from a study of shared clonotypes between healthy human individuals. Source material: naive CD4+ T cells sorted from blood. This sample's subset: CD45RA+ positively selected. The receptor was isolated from a young man in good health.

CDR3 in amino acids: CASSGSPLAGGIPFNQPQHF. The CDR3 coding sequence is TGTGCCAGCAGTGGTTCGCCGCTGGCAGGGGGCATACCTTTCAATCAGCCCCAGCATTTT. The chain uses TRBV6-1 and TRBJ1-5, with TRBD1 matching over 8 bases. V was pared by 4 bases and J by 3 bases, with 20 bases of the junction left unmatched. There are 20 residues in the CDR3. CDR1 MNHNS and CDR2 SASEGT come from the germline V gene.